This TCR beta chain is drawn from a study of T cells in Graves' hyperthyroidism and ophthalmopathy. General study results and limits: A model using 13 V-J features told ophthalmopathy apart from stable hyperthyroidism.

Individuals with ophthalmopathy presented a Clinical Activity Score of at least 3, a NOSPECS grade of at least 4 and a duration under 3 months. Regions amplified from RNA transcripts were the TCR beta CDR3 regions. HTBI primers were employed in a first-round RT-PCR of the TCR CDR3. TCRdb redid the calling of the multiplex PCR reads with MiXCR, one entry per CDR3 protein. In the table there are a few hundred thousand distinct CDR3 sequences, nearly 15% of which are singletons. Trimming removed 5 bases from V and 1 base from J, with 15 bases in between. Germline V CDR1 and CDR2: MDHEN, SYDVKM. The CDR3 sequence is 16 residues long. Ten or more counts support this clonotype. Its antigen remains unidentified.

The J gene is TRBJ2-1, the V gene TRBV28, with a possible D match to TRBD2 (5 bases). The sample was blood. The sequence was collected from a woman in her sixties or seventies with Graves' ophthalmopathy. The CDR3 region has the DNA TGTGCCAGCAGTCGAACAATCGGGGTATCCTACAATGAGCAGTTCTTC. Amino acid sequence: CASSRTIGVSYNEQFF. Combining the CDR3 with reference TRBV28 and TRBJ2-1 gives the whole variable domain DVKVTQSSRYLVKRTGEKVFLECVQDMDHENMFWYRQDPGLGLRLIYFSYDVKMKEKGDIPEGYSVSREKKERFSLILESASTNQTSMYLCASSRTIGVSYNEQFFGPGTRLTVL.